The rows below give T cell receptor beta chains drawn from one sample of a study of T cells after yellow fever vaccination. TCRdb ran MiXCR on the 5' RACE reads and lists one entry per CDR3 protein. Altogether 500,000 to 650,000 distinct CDR3 sequences are present, about 15% being singletons, with the ten largest covering around 16%. Sequencing was performed on PBMCs, taken about 5 days after the first yellow fever vaccination. These receptors were taken from a man in his late teens or twenties who received the YFV17D yellow fever vaccine. The CDR3 runs from the conserved cysteine through the conserved F or W. A D gene is named only where the DNA matches it firmly. Expanded clones are given a class, and other clones once, few, many or no size at all.

d_gene,v_gene,len,j_gene,abundance,CDR3nt,CDR3aa
-,TRBV4-3,14,TRBJ1-6,few,TGCGCCAGCAGCCAAGATACGTGGGGGGGACCCCTCCACTTT,CASSQDTWGGPLHF
-,TRBV19,16,TRBJ1-4,few,TGTGCCAGTACCCTTGAGGGGACAACCAGAGGTGAAAAACTGTTTTTT,CASTLEGTTRGEKLFF
-,TRBV6-7,17,TRBJ1-6,few,TGTGCCAGCACCTATTCCCGGGAGAGCTCCTATAATTCACCCCTCCACTTT,CASTYSRESSYNSPLHF
-,TRBV6-2/TRBV6-3,13,TRBJ1-1,-,TGTGCCAGCAGTACCGGACGCTACACTGAAGCTTTCTTT,CASSTGRYTEAFF
-,TRBV12-3/TRBV12-4,12,TRBJ1-6,few,TGTGCCAGCAGTTTTAGTAATTCACCCCTCCACTTT,CASSFSNSPLHF
-,TRBV27,14,TRBJ2-7,few,TGTGCCAGCAGGGACACCCTGAACCCAGGGGAGCAGTACTTC,CASRDTLNPGEQYF
-,TRBV12-3/TRBV12-4,12,TRBJ2-1,-,TGTGCCAGCAGCGGGACTTCCAATGAGCAGTTCTTC,CASSGTSNEQFF
-,TRBV4-3,13,TRBJ1-2,few,TGCGCCAGCAGCCAAGATAACAACTATGGCTACACCTTC,CASSQDNNYGYTF
-,TRBV19,17,TRBJ2-4,-,TGTGCCAGTAGTATCGGGCTATTCGCCCTAGCCAAAAACATTCAGTACTTC,CASSIGLFALAKNIQYF
-,TRBV27,15,TRBJ1-1,few,TGTGCCAGCAGTTTCACAACCGGGCTCAATGAGGAAGCTTTCTTT,CASSFTTGLNEEAFF
-,TRBV28,11,TRBJ1-4,-,TGTGCCAGCACCTCTAGGGAAAAACTGTTTTTT,CASTSREKLFF
TRBD1,TRBV29-1,12,TRBJ1-1,few,TGCAGCGGGGACAGGGGGAACACTGAAGCTTTCTTT,CSGDRGNTEAFF
-,TRBV12-3/TRBV12-4,16,TRBJ1-5,-,TGTGCCAGCAGTTTCGACCCCGTCGTGGGCAGACAGCCCCAGCATTTT,CASSFDPVVGRQPQHF
TRBD1,TRBV7-8,19,TRBJ1-5,-,TGTGCCAGCAGCCCGAAGGGACAGCCGACCCACTATAGCAATCAGCCCCAGCATTTT,CASSPKGQPTHYSNQPQHF
TRBD1,TRBV11-2,15,TRBJ2-3,-,TGTGCCAGCAGCGTCCCGGGACAGAGCACAGATACGCAGTATTTT,CASSVPGQSTDTQYF
-,TRBV27,12,TRBJ2-7,-,TGTGCCAGCAGTACAGGTAATCACGAGCAGTACTTC,CASSTGNHEQYF